These T cell receptor beta chains were read from a single sample in a study of blood T cell repertoires in COVID-19. Only in-frame clones appear in the TCRdb table, and some are missing; sequencing was by immunoSEQ multiplex PCR. The sample has 85,000 to 100,000 clones; about 86% are singletons. The specimen was peripheral blood. These receptors were obtained from a man in his fifties or sixties with acute or convalescent COVID-19. Both conserved end residues are part of each CDR3. Fields, in order: clone size, V gene, J gene, D gene, CDR3 protein, CDR3 DNA. A D gene is named only where the DNA matches it firmly. A clone size is listed for some rows: how often the clone was seen (once, few, many), or a class if it is expanded.

>once|TRBV5-8|TRBJ1-6|-
CASSWQGSYNSPLHF
TGTGCCAGCAGCTGGCAGGGTTCCTATAATTCACCCCTCCACTTT
>-|TRBV5-1|TRBJ1-2|-
CASSTTGLVGYTF
TGCGCCAGCAGCACCACAGGGCTGGTAGGATACACCTTC
>-|TRBV20-1|TRBJ1-1|TRBD1
CSATGLTEAFF
TGCAGTGCGACAGGGCTCACTGAAGCTTTCTTT
>-|TRBV12-5|TRBJ1-2|TRBD1
CASGFGQGAGGYTF
TGTGCTAGTGGTTTTGGACAGGGGGCTGGCGGCTACACCTTC
>-|TRBV18|TRBJ2-5|TRBD1
CASSPRTGMSETQYF
TGTGCCAGCTCACCACGGACAGGGATGTCAGAGACCCAGTACTTC
>-|TRBV18|TRBJ2-1|TRBD2
CASSPGLATYNEQFF
TGTGCCAGCTCACCCGGACTAGCGACTTACAATGAGCAGTTCTTC
>-|TRBV5-4|TRBJ1-2|TRBD1
CASSLARGMDGYTF
TGTGCCAGCAGCTTGGCCAGGGGGATGGATGGCTACACCTTC
>once|TRBV29-1|TRBJ1-1|-
CSAQAGLNTEAFF
TGCAGCGCTCAAGCAGGGTTGAACACTGAAGCTTTCTTT
>few|TRBV5-6|TRBJ1-6|-
CASSLQVDRTDSRSPLHF
TGTGCCAGCAGCTTGCAAGTAGATAGGACAGATTCTAGGTCACCCCTCCACTTT
>-|TRBV2|TRBJ2-7|-
CASHLEGPYEQYF
TGTGCCAGCCATCTGGAGGGCCCCTACGAGCAGTACTTC
>-|TRBV6-5|TRBJ1-5|TRBD1
CASSRGQASNQPQHF
TGTGCCAGCAGTAGGGGACAGGCGAGCAATCAGCCCCAGCATTTT
>-|TRBV27|TRBJ1-3|TRBD1
CASRLTGHSGNTIYF
TGTGCCAGCAGACTGACAGGGCACTCTGGAAACACCATATATTTT
>-|TRBV19|TRBJ2-3|TRBD1
CASSLYTSSGQGTDTQYF
TGTGCCAGTAGTCTCTATACGTCCTCGGGACAGGGCACAGATACGCAGTATTTT
>-|TRBV7-9|TRBJ1-3|-
CASSLNPVSGNTIYF
TGTGCCAGCAGCTTAAATCCAGTCTCTGGAAACACCATATATTTT
>few|TRBV12-5|TRBJ2-7|-
CASGLVRRGSYEQYF
TGTGCTAGTGGTTTGGTACGAAGGGGGTCCTACGAGCAGTACTTC
>-|TRBV9|TRBJ2-7|-
CASSVDTIPFSEQYF
TGTGCCAGCAGCGTAGACACAATACCCTTCTCCGAGCAGTACTTC
>-|TRBV5-4|TRBJ1-5|-
CASSQETGDGNQPQHF
TGTGCCAGCAGCCAAGAAACGGGGGATGGCAATCAGCCCCAGCATTTT
>-|TRBV30|TRBJ2-3|-
CAWNPGASTDTQYF
TGTGCCTGGAATCCGGGAGCTAGCACAGATACGCAGTATTTT
>-|TRBV30|TRBJ1-5|-
CAWSVGVEGGQPQHF
TGTGCCTGGAGTGTAGGGGTAGAGGGAGGGCAGCCCCAGCATTTT
>-|TRBV3-1/TRBV3-2|TRBJ1-2|-
CASSQEQGPNYGYTF
TGTGCCAGCAGCCAAGAACAGGGACCTAACTATGGCTACACCTTC
>-|TRBV5-1|TRBJ2-1|TRBD2
CASSQGLGFVEQFF
TGCGCCAGCAGCCAGGGACTAGGGTTCGTTGAGCAGTTCTTC
>-|TRBV29-1|TRBJ1-2|-
CSVERWAAHGYTF
TGCAGCGTTGAACGCTGGGCAGCCCATGGCTACACCTTC
>-|TRBV27|TRBJ1-4|TRBD1
CASRAGQGYEKLFF
TGTGCCAGCAGAGCAGGACAGGGTTACGAAAAACTGTTTTTT
>-|TRBV3-1/TRBV3-2|TRBJ1-2|-
CASRQGSNYGYTF
TGTGCCAGCAGGCAGGGTTCTAACTATGGCTACACCTTC
>-|TRBV11-2|TRBJ1-2|TRBD1
CASSKGTGTEVSISYTF
TGTGCCAGCAGCAAAGGGACCGGGACAGAGGTTTCTATTAGCTACACCTTC
>-|TRBV18|TRBJ1-2|TRBD1
CASSPLGQDYGYTF
TGTGCCAGCTCACCCCTGGGACAGGACTATGGCTACACCTTC
>-|TRBV19|TRBJ1-1|TRBD1
CASSIPTGQGKEAFF
TGTGCCAGTAGTATACCCACGGGACAGGGGAAGGAAGCTTTCTTT
>-|TRBV2|TRBJ2-7|-
CASTNLGAYF
TGTGCCAGCACAAACCTGGGGGCGTACTTC